The 18 T cell receptor beta chains given below trace back to one sample, sequenced in a study of CD8 T cells in Susac syndrome. RNA, at 0.5 to 1 ug, was reverse transcribed with random hexamers. TCRdb re-derived calls from the immunoSEQ multiplex PCR reads in MiXCR, one entry per CDR3 protein. The data contain roughly 160,000 distinct CDR3 sequences, around 95% of them singletons. What was sequenced was CD4+ T cells from PBMCs. The receptors derive from a human donor in good health.

The J gene is TRBJ1-2, the V gene TRBV5-1; 7 nucleotides line up with TRBD1. This CDR3 contains 14 residues. Germline loops: CDR1 SGHRS, CDR2 YFSETQ. V shed 0 bases and J 7 bases; nucleotides not matched to a gene: 6. The CDR3 region is CASSLEPTGSGYTF. CDR3 in DNA: TGCGCCAGCAGCTTGGAGCCGACAGGGTCTGGCTACACCTTC.

This chain joins TRBV12-3 or TRBV12-4 and TRBJ2-7, with D perhaps matching TRBD1 (6 bases). The CDR3 extends over 15 amino acids. The V gene lost 5 bases and the J gene lost 6 bases, with 20 bases spanning the gap. In DNA, the CDR3 is TGTGCCAGCAGTCCCCGCGGGCAGGTAGGGGGCGAGCAGTACTTC. Translating gives CASSPRGQVGGEQYF.

This clonotype was seen just once. This rearrangement joins TRBV5-1 to TRBJ2-1; possibly TRBD2 for D (6 bases). The CDR3 length is 15 residues. Germline CDR1 SGHRS, CDR2 YFSETQ. V was trimmed by 6 bases and J by 1 base, leaving 14 bases between them. CDR3: CASMRGAGSYNEQFF. CDR3 coding DNA: TGCGCCAGCATGAGGGGCGCGGGGTCCTACAATGAGCAGTTCTTC.

The V call is TRBV6-5, the J call TRBJ2-1; D gene unclear. From germline, CDR1 is MNHEY and CDR2 SVGAGI. The CDR3 loop spans 12 amino acids. V lost 2 bases and J 7 bases, leaving 6 bases between the germline ends. The CDR3 loop reads CASSYTGNEQFF. CDR3 nucleotides: TGTGCCAGCAGTTACACGGGTAATGAGCAGTTCTTC.

The rearrangement uses TRBV20-1 and TRBJ1-5; 9 nucleotides agree with TRBD1. CDR3 length equals 13 residues. The J segment lost 5 bases and the V segment lost 6 bases, leaving 5 bases of the junction unmatched. CDR1 DFQATT and CDR2 SNEGSKA come from the germline V gene (reference sequence). The DNA of the CDR3 is TGCAGTGCCCAGCGGGACAGGGATCAGCCCCAGCATTTT. Protein: CSAQRDRDQPQHF.

The CDR3 reads CASSQDAGRNSPLHF. The CDR3 coding sequence is TGCGCCAGCAGCCAAGATGCGGGGCGGAATTCACCCCTCCACTTT. The genes are TRBV4-3 and TRBJ1-6; weak D call: TRBD1 (5 bases). This CDR3 spans 15 amino acids. Trimming removed 0 bases from V and 7 bases from J, with 10 bases in between. Germline V gene lookup returns CDR1 LGHNA and CDR2 YSLEER.

This chain connects TRBV20-1 to TRBJ2-7; 7 positions match TRBD2. V shed 5 bases and J 3 bases; nucleotides not matched to a gene: 4. From germline, CDR1 is DFQATT and CDR2 SNEGSKA (reference sequence). The CDR3 extends over 12 amino acids. The CDR3 nucleotides are TGCAGTGCTCGAGCGGGGTACTACGAGCAGTACTTC. This gives the protein CSARAGYYEQYF.

This rearrangement joins TRBV18 to TRBJ2-7, with D possibly called TRBD1 or TRBD2 (5 bases each). CDR3 length: 14 residues. The V gene's germline CDR1 is KGHSH and CDR2 LQKENI. With 0 bases removed from V and 3 bases from J, the gap between germline ends came to 9 bases. The CDR3, as DNA: TGTGCCAGCTCACCACCGCTGGGGGACTACGAGCAGTACTTC. Its translation: CASSPPLGDYEQYF.

The chain uses TRBV12-3 or TRBV12-4 and TRBJ1-2, with TRBD1 matching over 7 bases. J lost 6 bases, V lost 2 bases, and 3 bases had no gene match. This CDR3 contains 13 residues. The CDR3 spells CASSLQGGDGYTF. CDR3 nucleotide sequence: TGTGCCAGCAGTTTACAGGGGGGCGATGGCTACACCTTC.

The V gene is TRBV7-2, the J gene TRBJ2-1; D gene ambiguous. The CDR3 consists of 11 residues. CDR1 and CDR2 from the germline V gene are SGHTA and FQGNSA. Trimming took 3 bases from V and 5 from J, leaving 2 bases between them. This CDR3 is CASSLDNEQFF. The CDR3 DNA reads as TGTGCCAGCAGCTTGGACAATGAGCAGTTCTTC.

The J gene is TRBJ1-2, the V gene TRBV2; TRBD1 is a possible D gene (6 bases). Trimming stripped 6 bases from V and 4 bases from J, with 12 bases between. This CDR3 contains 13 residues. Germline V lookup: CDR1 SNHLY, CDR2 FYNNEI. The chain's CDR3 is CASRYSTGYGYTF. In DNA form, the CDR3 reads TGTGCCAGCAGATATTCGACAGGCTATGGCTACACCTTC.

This rearrangement joins TRBV9 to TRBJ2-2; no definite D call. This CDR3 is built from 13 residues. Germline loops: CDR1 SGDLS, CDR2 YYNGEE. Trimming removed 3 bases at V and 5 bases at J, with 8 bases between. DNA of the CDR3: TGTGCCAGCAGCGAGGCGGTTACCGGGGAGCTGTTTTTT. Encoded protein: CASSEAVTGELFF.

The rearrangement links TRBV20-1 to TRBJ2-5, with 8 bases aligning to TRBD2. The CDR3 has 13 amino acids. Germline values: CDR1 DFQATT, CDR2 SNEGSKA (reference sequence). Unmatched junction bases numbered 1, after V lost 3 bases and J lost 1 base. CDR3: CSASSGAQETQYF. The CDR3 DNA sequence: TGCAGTGCTAGTAGCGGGGCCCAAGAGACCCAGTACTTC.

This chain uses TRBV4-2 with TRBJ2-1; 12 bases are shared with TRBD2. V lost 4 bases and J lost 2; bases outside the gene matches: 3. CDR1 and CDR2 (germline): LGHNA, YNFKEQ. This CDR3 is 16 amino acids long. The CDR3 DNA sequence: TGTGCCAGCAGCCCTCTAGCGGGGGGGGCCTACAATGAGCAGTTCTTC. This gives the protein CASSPLAGGAYNEQFF.

This chain connects TRBV19 to TRBJ1-5; 8 nucleotides align to TRBD1. J gave up 2 bases and V 4 bases, and 1 base lay outside the gene matches. This CDR3 is built from 14 residues. The V gene's germline CDR1 is LNHDA and CDR2 SQIVND (reference sequence). CDR3 loop: CASSKTGGNQPQHF. The CDR3 DNA reads TGTGCCAGTAGTAAGACAGGGGGCAATCAGCCCCAGCATTTT.

The chain couples TRBV12-3 or TRBV12-4 to TRBJ2-7, with a tentative D call TRBD2 (6 bases). Trimming shortened V by 6 bases and J by 2 bases, and 14 bases separated the two germline ends. The CDR3 is 14 residues long. CDR3 region: CASRPGLPAYEQYF. DNA for the CDR3: TGTGCCAGCAGGCCGGGACTTCCAGCCTACGAGCAGTACTTC.

The table lists this clonotype with a count of one. The chain carries TRBV20-1 and TRBJ2-3; 9 bases line up with TRBD1. CDR3 length: 15 amino acids. V shed 3 bases, J shed 5 bases, and the junction held 9 bases outside the gene matches. Looked up from germline, CDR1 is DFQATT and CDR2 is SNEGSKA (reference sequence). The DNA of the CDR3 is TGCAGTGCTAGCTCACAGGGGACAGGGAAAGATACGCAGTATTTT. Amino acids: CSASSQGTGKDTQYF.

The V and J genes are TRBV30 and TRBJ2-2; no clear D gene. Germline CDR1 reads GTSNPN; CDR2 reads SVGIG (reference sequence). The CDR3 sequence is 12 residues long. V lost 3 bases to trimming and J lost 3 bases, with 5 bases between them. The CDR3 nucleotides read TGTGCCTGGAGGATGCACACCGGGGAGCTGTTTTTT. As protein: CAWRMHTGELFF.